The following is a T cell receptor beta chain sequence with its context. The data derive from a study of cytomegalovirus exposure and HLA in healthy donors. The V gene's germline CDR1 is LGHNA and CDR2 YNFKEQ. With 4 bases clipped from V and 6 bases from J, the junction kept 14 bases outside the gene matches. CDR3 length: 17 residues. The donors gave bone marrow, and they were healthy. The study ran its PCR with 60 Vbeta and 13 Jbeta primers. Sequenced by immunoSEQ multiplex PCR; TCRdb stores in-frame clones only, minus some. This table holds 150,000 to 160,000 clones, about 80% found once. The V and J genes are TRBV4-2 and TRBJ1-2, with 10 positions matching TRBD1. Sequences were obtained from PBMCs. The receptor's source is a woman aged 45 to 65 in good health and CMV-seropositive. The CDR3 sequence is CASSPSGTGDFEDGYTF. CDR3 nucleotides: TGTGCCAGCAGCCCATCCGGGACAGGGGATTTTGAGGATGGCTACACCTTC.